This is a list of T cell receptor beta chains from one sample in a study of blood T cell repertoires in COVID-19. Sequenced by immunoSEQ multiplex PCR; TCRdb stores in-frame clones only, minus some. Of approximately 220,000 clones listed, 80% to 90% are singletons. The sequenced material came from peripheral blood. The receptors here all came from a man aged 55 to 70 who had recovered from COVID-19. Both conserved end residues are part of each CDR3. The order of the fields is D gene, J gene, V gene, clone size, CDR3 protein, CDR3 DNA. The D gene is left open where the match is weak. Part of the rows lack a size; the others show once, few, many or a class for expanded clones.

D gene: .
J gene: TRBJ1-5
V gene: TRBV7-2
clone size: .
CDR3 protein: CASSLRGREQPQHF
CDR3 DNA: TGTGCCAGCAGCTTACGGGGGAGAGAGCAGCCCCAGCATTTT

D gene: .
J gene: TRBJ2-7
V gene: TRBV5-7
clone size: .
CDR3 protein: CASSFHRVYEQYF
CDR3 DNA: TGTGCCAGCAGCTTTCACAGGGTCTACGAGCAGTACTTC

D gene: .
J gene: TRBJ1-5
V gene: TRBV7-8
clone size: .
CDR3 protein: CASSLGVRNQPQHF
CDR3 DNA: TGTGCCAGCAGCTTAGGCGTTCGTAATCAGCCCCAGCATTTT

D gene: TRBD2
J gene: TRBJ2-3
V gene: TRBV5-1
clone size: .
CDR3 protein: CASSGGSGVEDTQYF
CDR3 DNA: TGCGCCAGCAGTGGGGGGAGCGGGGTGGAAGATACGCAGTATTTT

D gene: TRBD2
J gene: TRBJ2-7
V gene: TRBV9
clone size: .
CDR3 protein: CASSPGTSVAYEQYF
CDR3 DNA: TGTGCCAGCAGCCCGGGGACTAGCGTCGCCTACGAGCAGTACTTC

D gene: TRBD1
J gene: TRBJ1-6
V gene: TRBV30
clone size: .
CDR3 protein: CAWSELSGGILNSPLHF
CDR3 DNA: TGTGCCTGGAGTGAATTGTCAGGGGGTATACTAAATTCACCCCTCCACTTT

D gene: .
J gene: TRBJ2-5
V gene: TRBV19
clone size: .
CDR3 protein: CASSIRGTETQYF
CDR3 DNA: TGTGCCAGTAGTATTAGGGGGACAGAGACCCAGTACTTC

D gene: .
J gene: TRBJ2-7
V gene: TRBV30
clone size: .
CDR3 protein: CAWSEGGEARQYF
CDR3 DNA: TGTGCCTGGAGCGAAGGGGGGGAGGCTCGGCAGTACTTC

D gene: TRBD1
J gene: TRBJ2-2
V gene: TRBV4-1
clone size: .
CDR3 protein: CASSQARDRGDTGELFF
CDR3 DNA: TGCGCCAGCAGCCAAGCCCGGGACAGGGGGGATACCGGGGAGCTGTTTTTT

D gene: TRBD1
J gene: TRBJ1-2
V gene: TRBV2
clone size: .
CDR3 protein: CASSEDRGGIRGYTF
CDR3 DNA: TGTGCCAGCAGTGAAGACAGGGGTGGAATCCGCGGCTACACCTTC

D gene: .
J gene: TRBJ2-3
V gene: TRBV6-5
clone size: .
CDR3 protein: CASSYSGQHTDTQYF
CDR3 DNA: TGTGCCAGCAGTTACTCGGGACAACACACAGATACGCAGTATTTT

D gene: TRBD1
J gene: TRBJ1-5
V gene: TRBV12-3/TRBV12-4
clone size: .
CDR3 protein: CATRTGRFQPQHF
CDR3 DNA: TGTGCCACCAGGACAGGGAGGTTTCAGCCCCAGCATTTT

D gene: .
J gene: TRBJ2-3
V gene: TRBV27
clone size: .
CDR3 protein: CASSRTPAFDTQYF
CDR3 DNA: TGTGCCAGCAGTCGGACACCTGCGTTTGATACGCAGTATTTT

D gene: .
J gene: TRBJ1-6
V gene: TRBV4-3
clone size: once
CDR3 protein: CASSQRQVGDSPLHF
CDR3 DNA: TGCGCCAGCAGCCAACGACAGGTCGGAGATTCACCCCTCCACTTT

D gene: .
J gene: TRBJ1-5
V gene: TRBV3-1/TRBV3-2
clone size: .
CDR3 protein: CASSPQNQPQHF
CDR3 DNA: TGTGCCAGCAGCCCGCAGAATCAGCCCCAGCATTTT